The next 26 T cell receptor beta chains were all read from a single sample in a study of sequential checkpoint blockade in melanoma. Clones were sequenced by immunoSEQ multiplex PCR, and TCRdb holds only the in-frame ones, with some missing. The table shows several thousand clones, with less than 70% occurring only once. Treatment in this sample: randomized to nivolumab then ipilimumab (arm A) or the reverse (arm B). The sample in question was CD8+ T cells sorted from blood (inferred from file names), obtained from a patient given nivolumab and ipilimumab in sequence. These receptors were taken from a human patient with melanoma. Some clones in this sample may be carry-over from other donors' samples.

This rearrangement joins TRBV7-9 to TRBJ1-5, with 8 bases lining up with TRBD1. The germline V gene has CDR1 SEHNR and CDR2 FQNEAQ (reference sequence). Germline trimming cut 4 bases from V and 2 bases from J; bases unmatched to any gene: 1. The CDR3 runs to 14 residues. CDR3 region: CASSSTGGNQPQHF. DNA of the CDR3: TGTGCCAGCAGCTCGACAGGGGGCAATCAGCCCCAGCATTTT.

V gene TRBV28 combines with J gene TRBJ2-7, with D possibly being TRBD2 (5 bases). V was trimmed by 5 bases and J by 4 bases, leaving 18 bases between them. The germline CDR1 and CDR2 sequences are MDHEN and SYDVKM. The CDR3 sequence is 15 residues long. CDR3 sequence reads: CASSHPVGREYEQYF. In nucleotides, the CDR3 is TGTGCCAGCAGTCACCCCGTTGGACGGGAATACGAGCAGTACTTC.

The CDR3: CASSLGGRPQETQYF. The CDR3, as DNA: TGTGCCAGCAGCTTAGGGGGCCGCCCTCAAGAGACCCAGTACTTC. The V gene is TRBV7-9, the J gene TRBJ2-5; TRBD1 might be the D (5 bases). The CDR3 has 15 residues. CDR1 and CDR2 from the germline V gene are SEHNR and FQNEAQ (reference sequence). Trimming took off 1 base at V and 2 bases at J, with 11 bases between the two ends.

V usage is TRBV7-6 and J usage is TRBJ1-1; 7 nucleotides match TRBD1. The CDR3 has 14 amino acids. V lost 7 bases to trimming and J lost 0 bases; unmatched junction nucleotides: 5. The V gene's germline CDR1 is SGHVS and CDR2 FNYEAQ. Written as DNA, the CDR3 is TGTGCCAGCAAGAAGGACAGGTTGAACACTGAAGCTTTCTTT. As protein: CASKKDRLNTEAFF.

The chain couples TRBV5-1 to TRBJ2-7, with D possibly matching TRBD2 (6 bases). The V gene's germline CDR1 is SGHRS and CDR2 YFSETQ. V dropped 1 base and J dropped 6 bases, with 17 bases sitting between them. The CDR3 runs 15 residues. The DNA for the CDR3 is TGCGCCAGCAGCTTGACCAACGCGGGGATCGGCGAGCAGTACTTC. It yields the protein CASSLTNAGIGEQYF.

This chain connects TRBV11-2 to TRBJ1-1; 8 bases line up with TRBD1. Germline lookup yields CDR1 SGHAT and CDR2 FQNNGV. With V trimmed by 3 bases and J by 11 bases, 8 bases remained unmatched. CDR3 length: 13 residues. CDR3 sequence (DNA): TGTGCCAGCAGCTTCCGGGACAGGCGGTCGGCTTTCTTT. Translation: CASSFRDRRSAFF.

The V gene is TRBV4-2, the J gene TRBJ2-7; TRBD1 matches at 8 bases. V trimming: 6 bases; J trimming: 3 bases; junction bases outside the gene matches: 19. The CDR3 extends over 18 amino acids. Germline lookup yields CDR1 LGHNA and CDR2 YNFKEQ. The CDR3 region has the DNA TGTGCCAGCAGTTCCATCAGGGCAGGGGGCCCAGGTTTCTACGAGCAGTACTTC. This codes for CASSSIRAGGPGFYEQYF.

This clone was detected only once. This chain links TRBV28 with TRBJ1-6; 8 bases map to TRBD1. The germline V gene encodes CDR1 MDHEN and CDR2 SYDVKM. The CDR3 spans 15 residues. V shed 7 bases and J 4 bases; nucleotides not matched to a gene: 6. CDR3 coding DNA: TGTGCCAGCAACCCGGACAGGGAGTATAATTCACCCCTCCACTTT. This sequence encodes CASNPDREYNSPLHF.

The chain joins TRBV27 to TRBJ2-6; tentatively, D is TRBD2 (5 bases). CDR1 is MNHEY and CDR2 is SMNVEV in the germline V gene (reference sequence). Trimming removed 5 bases at V and 0 bases at J, with 11 bases between. The CDR3 sequence is 16 residues long. CDR3 residues: CASSPTGSSGANVLTF. The CDR3 DNA reads as TGTGCCAGCAGTCCGACGGGGAGCTCTGGGGCCAACGTCCTGACTTTC. Looking up the rest from reference TRBV27 and TRBJ2-6 gives the full variable domain: EAQVTQNPRYLITVTGKKLTVTCSQNMNHEYMSWYRQDPGLGLRQIYYSMNVEVTDKGDVPEGYKVSRKEKRNFPLILESPSPNQTSLYFCASSPTGSSGANVLTFGAGSRLTVL.

The genes are TRBV7-9 and TRBJ2-7, with 15 positions matching TRBD2. The V gene end was trimmed by 5 bases and the J gene end by 0 bases; junction bases not matched to a gene: 8. Germline CDR1 SEHNR, CDR2 FQNEAQ (reference sequence). CDR3 length equals 18 residues. Here the CDR3 reads CASSTGLAGGLFSYEQYF. The CDR3 DNA follows: TGTGCCAGCAGCACGGGACTAGCGGGGGGACTTTTCTCCTACGAGCAGTACTTC.

The chain couples TRBV9 to TRBJ2-7; 10 bases map to TRBD2. The V gene end was trimmed by 2 bases and the J gene end by 2 bases; junction bases not matched to a gene: 4. The germline V gene has CDR1 SGDLS and CDR2 YYNGEE. The CDR3 has 15 amino acids. CDR3 in amino acids: CASSVTSGATYEQYF. The CDR3 coding sequence is TGTGCCAGCAGCGTTACTAGCGGGGCCACCTACGAGCAGTACTTC.

For the CDR3, the DNA is TGCAGCGTCCCGACAGGGATTCATCACACTGAAGCTTTCTTT. It is translated as CSVPTGIHHTEAFF. The chain combines TRBV29-1 with TRBJ1-1, with 7 bases lining up with TRBD1. V dropped 6 bases and J dropped 3; count of bases not matched to a gene: 10. The CDR3 has 14 residues. The germline gives CDR1 SQVTM, CDR2 ANQGSEA.

V is TRBV18 and J is TRBJ2-5; TRBD2 might be the D (7 bases). CDR3 length: 17 residues. Germline loops: CDR1 KGHSH, CDR2 LQKENI. The V and J ends lost 0 bases and 4 bases respectively, with 18 bases between them. The CDR3 region is CASSPPSGGRQGETQYF. The CDR3 DNA sequence: TGTGCCAGCTCACCACCGTCGGGGGGCCGCCAAGGAGAGACCCAGTACTTC.

The chain uses TRBV6-5 and TRBJ1-5; D might be TRBD1 (6 bases). There are 14 residues in the CDR3. Per germline, CDR1 MNHEY and CDR2 SVGAGI. Trimming shortened V by 6 bases and J by 4 bases, and 13 bases separated the two germline ends. The CDR3 spells CASRAGDRNQPQHF. In DNA, the CDR3 is TGTGCCAGCAGAGCAGGGGATCGTAATCAGCCCCAGCATTTT.

This rearrangement joins TRBV28 to TRBJ1-2; no reliable D call. V shed 1 base and J shed 0 bases, with 12 bases lying between them. Germline lookup yields CDR1 MDHEN and CDR2 SYDVKM. This CDR3 region has 16 residues. The CDR3 region has the DNA TGTGCCAGCAGTTTATTTCGTCCTAAAGCTAACTATGGCTACACCTTC. This encodes CASSLFRPKANYGYTF.

The rearrangement links TRBV11-2 to TRBJ2-2; 8 bases agree with TRBD1. V lost 4 bases, J lost 3 bases, and 7 bases stayed unmatched. CDR3 size: 16 residues. Germline V gene sequence: CDR1 SGHAT, CDR2 FQNNGV. Here the CDR3 DNA reads TGTGCCAGCAGCTGGGGCGGACAGGGCGACACCGGGGAGCTGTTTTTT. As protein: CASSWGGQGDTGELFF.

This clone was seen more than once but under ten times. V usage is TRBV7-1 and J usage is TRBJ2-7; the match to TRBD1 covers 7 bases. TRBV7-1 is placed among ORFs of uncertain function. CDR3 size: 15 residues. Trimming took 5 bases from V and 2 from J; bases not matched to a gene: 9. The CDR3 spells CASSPRTGLTYEQYF. CDR3 nucleotide sequence: TGTGCCAGCAGCCCCCGGACAGGCCTAACCTACGAGCAGTACTTC.

The rearrangement joins TRBV2 to TRBJ1-4; weak D call: TRBD1 (5 bases). From germline, CDR1 is SNHLY and CDR2 FYNNEI. Trimming pared 7 bases from V and 8 bases from J, leaving 8 bases between. The CDR3 has 11 residues. CDR3 sequence reads: CASTDSEKLFF. In DNA form, the CDR3 reads TGTGCCAGCACCGACAGCGAAAAACTGTTTTTT.

The chain recombines TRBV7-9 with TRBJ1-1; possibly TRBD1 for D (5 bases). CDR1 and CDR2 (germline): SEHNR, FQNEAQ (reference sequence). V was clipped by 5 bases and J by 11 bases, with 12 bases between them. The CDR3 totals 11 residues. The CDR3 loop reads CASSRQGYAFF. In DNA, the CDR3 is TGTGCCAGCAGCCGGCAGGGATATGCTTTCTTT.

The chain joins TRBV10-3 to TRBJ1-2; D gene unclear. Germline V gene lookup returns CDR1 ENHRY and CDR2 SYGVKD. The CDR3 contains 16 residues. V dropped 0 bases and J dropped 4 bases, with 15 bases sitting between them. CDR3 loop: CAISESSAAHSYGYTF. CDR3 nucleotide sequence: TGTGCCATCAGTGAGTCGAGCGCGGCTCACTCCTATGGCTACACCTTC.

J is TRBJ1-2 and V is TRBV7-9; a weak D match, TRBD1 (5 bases). Trimming left V 2 bases short and J 3 bases short, with 13 bases between. This CDR3 is 15 amino acids long. Germline V CDR1 and CDR2: SEHNR, FQNEAQ (reference sequence). The CDR3 reads CASSLIGGVYYGYTF. The CDR3 nucleotides read TGTGCCAGCAGCTTAATTGGAGGGGTCTACTATGGCTACACCTTC.

The genes are TRBV9 and TRBJ1-4; no definite D call. CDR3 length equals 13 residues. The germline V gene encodes CDR1 SGDLS and CDR2 YYNGEE. V lost 1 base to trimming and J lost 7 bases, with 8 bases between them. This chain's CDR3 is CASSVRPGEKLFF. CDR3 nucleotides: TGTGCCAGCAGCGTACGGCCGGGTGAAAAACTGTTTTTT.

The rearrangement joins TRBV7-9 to TRBJ1-2; 8 bases fit TRBD1. V was pared by 3 bases and J by 3 bases, with 6 bases of the junction left unmatched. The CDR3 extends over 15 amino acids. Germline values: CDR1 SEHNR, CDR2 FQNEAQ (reference sequence). CDR3 bases: TGTGCCAGCAGCTTCGGACAGGGAATTTACTATGGCTACACCTTC. Translated, it gives CASSFGQGIYYGYTF.

This clone has just a few counts. It differs at one base from a far larger clone, so likely a read error. The CDR3 sequence: CASSQRAGGRSGNTIYF. As DNA, the CDR3 is TGTGCCAGCAGCCAAAGGGCAGGAGGCCGCTCTGGAAACACCATATATTTT. This chain joins TRBV7-6 and TRBJ1-3; no clear D. CDR1 is SGHVS, CDR2 FNYEAQ, per germline. The V and J ends lost 5 bases and 0 bases respectively, with 17 bases between them. This CDR3 spans 17 amino acids.

The J gene is TRBJ2-5, the V gene TRBV11-3, with D tentatively TRBD1 (6 bases). The DNA end is more similar to TRBJ2-7, so the J call may be wrong. From germline, CDR1 is SGHNT and CDR2 YENEEA. CDR3 size: 13 residues. CDR3 nucleotide sequence: TGTGCCAGCAGATTGCGCCAGGGGCACGAGCAGTACTTC. It yields the protein CASRLRQGHEQYF.

Written as DNA, the CDR3 is TGTGCCACCAGCAGAGATCGAGGTCCGGGGAGCTATGGCTACACCTTC. Its protein is CATSRDRGPGSYGYTF. This chain uses TRBV15 with TRBJ1-2; D remains unclear. Trimming took off 0 bases at V and 4 bases at J, with 15 bases between the two ends. Germline V gene lookup returns CDR1 LNHNV and CDR2 YYDKDF (reference sequence). The CDR3 spans 16 residues.